This T cell receptor beta chain was documented in a study of blood T cell repertoires in COVID-19. Study-wide background: The United States, Italy and Spain provided the acute and convalescent COVID-19 samples. Nucleic acid was either cDNA or gDNA, and it came from T cells, B-cell-depleted T cells, or PBMCs.

Per the original methods: By means of reference gene primer amplification, nucleated cell counts were estimated. Generated by immunoSEQ multiplex PCR, the TCRdb table keeps only in-frame clones and is missing some. D and trimming were read from the DNA, whereas the V and J calls and clone size are those reported in that table. The data contain about 250,000 clones, about 89% of them singletons. Germline V gene lookup returns CDR1 MNHEY and CDR2 SVGAGI. This CDR3 contains 13 residues. Of note for this clone: At one end the junction does not follow the germline gene, possibly because of a read error.

This chain connects TRBV6-5 to TRBJ2-3; no reliable D call. This clonotype was obtained from a man aged 30 to 45 with acute or convalescent COVID-19. Input material: peripheral blood. CDR3 nucleotide sequence: TGTGCCAGCAGTTCCCCCGGCACAGATACGCATTATTTT. As protein: CASSSPGTDTHYF.